Sequencing of this TCR beta chain was carried out in a study of graft-versus-host responses after intestinal transplantation. As for the study in general: The study gave all recipients anti-thymocyte globulin induction, then tacrolimus and steroids for 2 to 3 years.

Concerning this clone itself: Its antigen is unidentified.

The V end was cut by 4 bases, the J end by 4 bases, with 13 bases between. The CDR3 runs to 14 residues. In germline, CDR1 is MNHEY, CDR2 SVGAGI. Sequencing used immunoSEQ multiplex PCR; TCRdb keeps in-frame clones, though not all of them. Of approximately 89,000 clones in the sample, over 85% were seen once. Material: unstimulated CD8+ T cells sorted from spleen or lymph node cells, obtained before transplant. This sequence joins TRBV6-5 and TRBJ1-2; TRBD1 might be the D (5 bases). This sequence was found in a human donor who was the organ donor for an intestinal transplant. In DNA form, the CDR3 reads TGTGCCAGCAGTTTGAACGGACAATCCTATGGCTACACCTTC. This gives the protein CASSLNGQSYGYTF.